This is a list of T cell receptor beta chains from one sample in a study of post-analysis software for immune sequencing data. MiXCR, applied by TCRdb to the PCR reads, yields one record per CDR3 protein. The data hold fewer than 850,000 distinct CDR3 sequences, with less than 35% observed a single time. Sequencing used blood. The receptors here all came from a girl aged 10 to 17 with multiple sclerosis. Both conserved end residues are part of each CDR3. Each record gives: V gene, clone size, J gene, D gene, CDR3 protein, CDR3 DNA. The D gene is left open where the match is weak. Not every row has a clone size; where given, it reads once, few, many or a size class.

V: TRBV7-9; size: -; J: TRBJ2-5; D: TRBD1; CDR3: CASSFVTGGSETQYF; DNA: TGTGCCAGCAGCTTCGTAACAGGGGGCTCGGAGACCCAGTACTTC
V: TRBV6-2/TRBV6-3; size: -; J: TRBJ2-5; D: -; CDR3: CASTWAGNHETQYF; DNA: TGTGCCAGCACCTGGGCAGGGAATCACGAGACCCAGTACTTC
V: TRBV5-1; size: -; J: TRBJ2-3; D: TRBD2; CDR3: CASSETSGASTDTQYF; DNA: TGCGCCAGCAGTGAAACCAGCGGGGCTAGCACAGATACGCAGTATTTT
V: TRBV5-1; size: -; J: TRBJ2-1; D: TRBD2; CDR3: CASSSDSGGPYNEQFF; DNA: TGCGCCAGCAGCTCGGATAGCGGGGGGCCCTACAATGAGCAGTTCTTC
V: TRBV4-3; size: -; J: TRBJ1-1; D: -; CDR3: CASSRSRWGNTEAFF; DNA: TGCGCCAGCAGCCGAAGCCGGTGGGGTAACACTGAAGCTTTCTTT
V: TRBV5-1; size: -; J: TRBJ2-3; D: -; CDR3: CASSPDWAADTQYF; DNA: TGCGCCAGCAGCCCGGACTGGGCGGCGGATACGCAGTATTTT
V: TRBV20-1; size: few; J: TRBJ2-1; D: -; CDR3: CSARREQFF; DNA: TGCAGTGCTAGACGTGAGCAGTTCTTC
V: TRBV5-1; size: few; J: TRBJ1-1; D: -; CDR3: CASSFGSVNTEAFF; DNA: TGCGCCAGCAGCTTTGGGTCAGTTAACACTGAAGCTTTCTTT
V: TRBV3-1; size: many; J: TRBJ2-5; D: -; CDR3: CASSPLSETQYF; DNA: TGTGCCAGCAGCCCCCTGTCGGAGACCCAGTACTTC
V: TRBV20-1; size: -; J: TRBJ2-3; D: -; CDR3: CSARVPTDTQYF; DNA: TGCAGTGCTAGGGTTCCTACGGATACGCAGTATTTT
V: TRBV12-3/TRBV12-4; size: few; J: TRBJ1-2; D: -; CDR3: CASSLGGAYYGYTF; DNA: TGTGCCAGCAGCCTAGGGGGGGCATACTATGGCTACACCTTC
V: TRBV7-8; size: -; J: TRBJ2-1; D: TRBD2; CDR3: CASSAPTSGGVSEQFF; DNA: TGTGCCAGCAGCGCCCCGACTAGCGGGGGGGTAAGTGAGCAGTTCTTC
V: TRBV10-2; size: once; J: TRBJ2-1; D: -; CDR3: CASSALREIAARTSSYNEQFF; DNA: TGCGCCAGCAGTGCCCTCCGAGAGATAGCGGCTCGAACGAGCTCCTACAATGAGCAGTTCTTC
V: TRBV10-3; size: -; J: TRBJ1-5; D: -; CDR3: CAISESDGEQPQHF; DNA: TGTGCCATCAGTGAGTCGGATGGGGAGCAGCCCCAGCATTTT
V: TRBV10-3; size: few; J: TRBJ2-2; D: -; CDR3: CAISPTVGQTGELFF; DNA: TGTGCCATCAGCCCGACTGTAGGGCAAACCGGGGAGCTGTTTTTT
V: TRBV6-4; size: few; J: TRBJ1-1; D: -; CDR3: CASRLQGSNTEAFF; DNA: TGTGCCAGCAGATTACAGGGTTCAAACACTGAAGCTTTCTTT
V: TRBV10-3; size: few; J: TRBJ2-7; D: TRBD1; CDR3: CAISRGQGFSEQYF; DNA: TGTGCCATCAGTAGGGGACAGGGGTTCTCCGAGCAGTACTTC
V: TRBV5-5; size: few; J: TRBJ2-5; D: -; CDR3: CASSPDAETQYF; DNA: TGTGCCAGCAGCCCAGACGCGGAGACCCAGTACTTC
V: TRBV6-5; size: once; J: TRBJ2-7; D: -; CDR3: CASSYSIPGDEQYF; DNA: TGTGCCAGCAGTTACTCGATACCGGGCGACGAGCAGTACTTC
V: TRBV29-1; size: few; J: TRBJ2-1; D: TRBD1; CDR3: CSVEDPNRGYNEQFF; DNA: TGCAGCGTTGAAGACCCAAACAGGGGCTACAATGAGCAGTTCTTC
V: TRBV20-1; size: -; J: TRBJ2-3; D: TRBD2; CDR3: CSARNSGGADTQYF; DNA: TGCAGTGCTAGAAACAGCGGGGGTGCAGATACGCAGTATTTT
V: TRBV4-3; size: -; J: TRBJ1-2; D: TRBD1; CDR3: CASSHGRQGALGYTF; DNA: TGCGCCAGCAGCCACGGACGACAGGGGGCTCTTGGCTACACCTTC
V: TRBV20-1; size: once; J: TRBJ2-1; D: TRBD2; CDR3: CSAIPDRGLDWNEQFF; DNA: TGCAGTGCCATACCTGATCGGGGACTAGACTGGAATGAGCAGTTCTTC
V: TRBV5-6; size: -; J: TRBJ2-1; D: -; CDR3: CASNLVWATKYNEQFF; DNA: TGTGCCAGCAACTTGGTTTGGGCTACCAAATACAATGAGCAGTTCTTC
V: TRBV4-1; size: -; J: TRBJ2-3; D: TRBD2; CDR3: CASSQVRAGVADTQYF; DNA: TGCGCCAGCAGCCAAGTCCGAGCGGGAGTGGCAGATACGCAGTATTTT
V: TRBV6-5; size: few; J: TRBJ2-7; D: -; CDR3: CASSYPYRVKTYEQYF; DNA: TGTGCCAGCAGTTACCCATATCGGGTCAAGACCTACGAGCAGTACTTC
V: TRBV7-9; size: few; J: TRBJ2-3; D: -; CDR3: CASSLELNTQYF; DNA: TGTGCCAGTAGCTTAGAGCTGAATACGCAGTATTTT
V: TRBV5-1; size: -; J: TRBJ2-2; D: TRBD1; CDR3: CASRPGQTNTGELFF; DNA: TGCGCCAGCAGACCGGGACAGACAAACACCGGGGAGCTGTTTTTT
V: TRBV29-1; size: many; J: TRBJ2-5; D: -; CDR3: CSVASGLGETQYF; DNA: TGCAGCGTTGCGAGCGGGTTGGGAGAGACCCAGTACTTC
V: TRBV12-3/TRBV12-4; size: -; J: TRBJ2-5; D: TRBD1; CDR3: CASSLIWTGQETQYF; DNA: TGTGCCAGCAGTTTAATTTGGACAGGGCAAGAGACCCAGTACTTC
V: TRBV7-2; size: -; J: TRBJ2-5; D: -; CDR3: CASSSPTERQEAQYF; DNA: TGTGCCAGCAGCTCGCCCACTGAGCGCCAAGAGGCCCAGTACTTC
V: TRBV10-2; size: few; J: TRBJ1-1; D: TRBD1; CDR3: CASAGGWTEAFF; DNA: TGCGCCTCGGCAGGGGGGTGGACTGAAGCTTTCTTT
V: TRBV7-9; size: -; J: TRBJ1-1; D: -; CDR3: CASSVYTRNTEAFF; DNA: TGTGCCAGCAGCGTATACACCCGGAACACTGAAGCTTTCTTT
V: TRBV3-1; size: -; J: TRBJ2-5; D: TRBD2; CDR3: CASSQDLTSGRVPQYF; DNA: TGTGCCAGCAGCCAAGATCTGACTAGCGGGAGGGTTCCGCAGTACTTC
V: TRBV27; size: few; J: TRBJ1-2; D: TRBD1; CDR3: CASSVSGQGKDGYTF; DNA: TGTGCCAGCAGTGTCTCAGGACAGGGAAAGGATGGCTACACCTTC
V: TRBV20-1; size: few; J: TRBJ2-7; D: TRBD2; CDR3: CSAGLAVSYEQYF; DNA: TGCAGTGCCGGACTAGCGGTCTCCTACGAGCAGTACTTC
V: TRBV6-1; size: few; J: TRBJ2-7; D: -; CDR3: CASTWGETYEQYF; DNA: TGTGCCAGCACATGGGGAGAAACTTACGAGCAGTACTTC
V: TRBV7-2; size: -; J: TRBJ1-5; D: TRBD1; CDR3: CASSQGQGGGPQHF; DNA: TGTGCCAGCAGCCAGGGACAGGGTGGTGGGCCCCAGCATTTT
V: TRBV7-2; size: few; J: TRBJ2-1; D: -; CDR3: CASSLAGVYEQFF; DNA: TGTGCCAGCAGCTTAGCTGGGGTCTACGAGCAGTTCTTC
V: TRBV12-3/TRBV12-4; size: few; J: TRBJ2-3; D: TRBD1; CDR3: CASSPGQGAGLAGPDTQYF; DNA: TGTGCCAGCAGCCCGGGACAGGGGGCGGGACTAGCTGGTCCAGATACGCAGTATTTT
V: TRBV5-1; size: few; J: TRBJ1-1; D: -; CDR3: CASSLTALNTEAFF; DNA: TGCGCCAGCAGCTTGACAGCGCTGAACACTGAAGCTTTCTTT
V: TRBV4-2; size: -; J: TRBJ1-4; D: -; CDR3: CASSRGTESNEKLFF; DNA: TGTGCCAGCAGCCGGGGGACGGAGAGTAATGAAAAACTGTTTTTT
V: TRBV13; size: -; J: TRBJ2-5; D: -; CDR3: CASSLVGGAGGLQYF; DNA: TGTGCCAGCAGCTTAGTGGGCGGCGCCGGGGGGCTCCAGTACTTC
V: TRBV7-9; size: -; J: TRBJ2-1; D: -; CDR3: CASSAPMGIVFF; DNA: TGTGCCAGCAGTGCCCCGATGGGAATAGTGTTCTTC
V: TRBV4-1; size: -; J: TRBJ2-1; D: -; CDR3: CASSQPRVGPAGDNEQFF; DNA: TGCGCCAGCAGCCAACCTAGGGTGGGCCCCGCTGGGGACAATGAGCAGTTCTTC
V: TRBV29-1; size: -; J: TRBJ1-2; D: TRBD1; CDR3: CSARTGGTSYGYTF; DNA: TGCAGCGCTCGGACAGGGGGCACTAGCTATGGCTACACCTTC
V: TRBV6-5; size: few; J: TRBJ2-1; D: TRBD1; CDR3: CASSYTPGQGSYNEQFF; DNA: TGTGCCAGCAGTTACACCCCGGGACAGGGATCCTACAATGAGCAGTTCTTC
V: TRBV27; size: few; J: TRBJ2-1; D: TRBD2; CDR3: CASSPGGGSNEQFF; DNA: TGTGCCAGCAGTCCCGGGGGGGGGAGTAATGAGCAGTTCTTC
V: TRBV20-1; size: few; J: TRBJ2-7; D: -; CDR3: CSARTPGQSSVEQYF; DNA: TGCAGTGCTAGGACTCCGGGACAATCCTCGGTCGAGCAGTACTTC
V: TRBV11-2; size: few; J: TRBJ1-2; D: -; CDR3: CASSPHSLISSHGYTF; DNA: TGTGCCAGCAGCCCCCATTCCCTCATAAGTAGTCATGGCTACACCTTC
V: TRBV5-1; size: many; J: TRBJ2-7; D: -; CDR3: CASSLESHGSYEQYF; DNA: TGCGCCAGCAGCTTGGAGTCACATGGGTCCTACGAGCAGTACTTC
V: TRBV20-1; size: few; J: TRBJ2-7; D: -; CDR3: CSASGNPHEQYF; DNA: TGCAGTGCTAGCGGGAACCCCCACGAGCAGTACTTC
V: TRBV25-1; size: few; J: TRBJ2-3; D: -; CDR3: CASSDPARGNTQYF; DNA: TGTGCCAGCAGTGACCCCGCCAGGGGTAATACGCAGTATTTT
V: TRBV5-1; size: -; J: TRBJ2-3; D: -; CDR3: CASSLVGISSTDTQYF; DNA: TGCGCCAGCAGCTTGGTAGGAATTTCTAGCACAGATACGCAGTATTTT
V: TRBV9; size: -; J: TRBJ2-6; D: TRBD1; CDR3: CASGATGFGLSGANVLTF; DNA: TGTGCCAGCGGCGCGACAGGGTTTGGGCTTTCTGGGGCCAACGTCCTGACTTTC
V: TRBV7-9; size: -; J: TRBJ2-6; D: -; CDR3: CASSLANVLTF; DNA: TGTGCCAGCAGCTTGGCCAACGTCCTGACTTTC
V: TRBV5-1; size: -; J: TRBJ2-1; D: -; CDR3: CASSLGGGTTYNEQFF; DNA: TGCGCCAGCAGCTTGGGGGGCGGGACAACCTACAATGAGCAGTTCTTC
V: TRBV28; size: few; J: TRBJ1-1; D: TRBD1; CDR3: CATVPGGGHTEAFF; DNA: TGTGCCACCGTCCCAGGGGGGGGACACACTGAAGCTTTCTTT
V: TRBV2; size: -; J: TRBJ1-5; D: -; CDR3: CASSGGTGLGQPQHF; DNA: TGTGCCAGCAGCGGAGGTACAGGGCTGGGTCAGCCCCAGCATTTT
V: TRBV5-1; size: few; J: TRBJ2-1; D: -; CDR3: CASSYMMSSYNEQFF; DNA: TGCGCCAGCAGCTACATGATGAGCTCCTACAATGAGCAGTTCTTC